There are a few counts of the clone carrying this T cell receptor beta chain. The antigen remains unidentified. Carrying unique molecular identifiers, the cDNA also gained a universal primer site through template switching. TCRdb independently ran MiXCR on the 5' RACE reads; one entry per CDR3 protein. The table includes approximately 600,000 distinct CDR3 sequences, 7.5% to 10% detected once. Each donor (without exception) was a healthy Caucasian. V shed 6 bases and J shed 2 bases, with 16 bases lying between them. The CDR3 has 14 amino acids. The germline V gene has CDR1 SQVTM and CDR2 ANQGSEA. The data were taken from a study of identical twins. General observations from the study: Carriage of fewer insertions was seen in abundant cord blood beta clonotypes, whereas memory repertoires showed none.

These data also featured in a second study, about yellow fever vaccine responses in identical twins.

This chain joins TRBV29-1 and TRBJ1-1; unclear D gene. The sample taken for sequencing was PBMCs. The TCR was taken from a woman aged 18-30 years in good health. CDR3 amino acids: CSVPDSGINTEAFF. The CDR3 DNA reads TGCAGCGTCCCGGACTCCGGGATTAACACTGAAGCTTTCTTT.